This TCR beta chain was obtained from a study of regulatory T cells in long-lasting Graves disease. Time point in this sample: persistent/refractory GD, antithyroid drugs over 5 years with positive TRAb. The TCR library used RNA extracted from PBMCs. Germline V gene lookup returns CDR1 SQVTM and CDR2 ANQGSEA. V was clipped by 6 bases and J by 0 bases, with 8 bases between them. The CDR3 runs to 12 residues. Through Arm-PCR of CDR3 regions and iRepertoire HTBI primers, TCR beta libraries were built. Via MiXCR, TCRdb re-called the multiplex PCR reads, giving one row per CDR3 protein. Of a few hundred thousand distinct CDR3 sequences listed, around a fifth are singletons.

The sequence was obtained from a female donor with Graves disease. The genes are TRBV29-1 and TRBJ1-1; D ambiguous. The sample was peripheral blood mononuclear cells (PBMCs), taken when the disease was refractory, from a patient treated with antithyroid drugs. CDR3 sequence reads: CSVVRLNTEAFF. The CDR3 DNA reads TGCAGCGTAGTAAGACTGAACACTGAAGCTTTCTTT.